The 14 T cell receptor beta chains in this list originate from one sample, sequenced in a study of control samples from healthy donors and cancer patients. Assay used: immunoSEQ multiplex PCR; TCRdb lists only in-frame clones, some missing. The sample has 120,000 or so clones, roughly 87% seen once. Sequenced: blood. The receptor set was obtained from a man younger than 35 in good health.

This chain joins TRBV3-1 (or the pseudogene TRBV3-2) and TRBJ2-1; D possibly uses TRBD1 or TRBD2 (5 bases each). V lost 4 bases and J 7 bases, leaving 17 bases between the germline ends. This CDR3 is built from 15 residues. Germline CDR1 LGHDT, CDR2 YNNKEL (reference sequence). The CDR3 coding sequence is TGTGCCAGCAGCCCAGGGATAACTAGGGCAAATGAGCAGTTCTTC. Amino acids: CASSPGITRANEQFF.

V usage is TRBV12-3 or TRBV12-4 and J usage is TRBJ1-3; unclear D gene. There are 12 residues in the CDR3. Trimming pared 5 bases from V and 7 bases from J, leaving 9 bases between. In DNA, the CDR3 is TGTGCCAGCAGTACCCCCGGGAACACCATATATTTT. As protein: CASSTPGNTIYF.

This rearrangement joins TRBV21-1 to TRBJ2-1; whether TRBD2, the table's D call, matches the DNA was not checked. TRBV21-1 is tagged as a pseudogene. This CDR3 is 18 amino acids long. The CDR3: CASSKAILAGRSYNEQFF. The CDR3, as DNA: TGTGCCAGCAGCAAAGCGATTCTAGCGGGTCGTTCCTACAATGAGCAGTTCTTC.

The rearrangement links TRBV6-5 to TRBJ2-7; TRBD1 agrees at 8 bases. The CDR3 is made up of 14 amino acids. The germline V gene has CDR1 MNHEY and CDR2 SVGAGI. The V gene end was trimmed by 6 bases and the J gene end by 2 bases; junction bases not matched to a gene: 6. The CDR3 DNA reads TGTGCCAGCAGGGGGGACAGGCGCACCTACGAGCAGTACTTC. It yields the protein CASRGDRRTYEQYF.

V usage is TRBV6-4 and J usage is TRBJ2-1; 13 nucleotides agree with TRBD2. The CDR3 contains 14 residues. Germline loops: CDR1 MRHNA, CDR2 SNTAGT. The V and J ends lost 4 bases and 6 bases, in that order; junction bases with no gene match: 0. The CDR3: CASSGTSGSNEQFF. The CDR3, as DNA: TGTGCCAGCAGTGGGACTAGCGGGAGCAATGAGCAGTTCTTC.

The chain joins TRBV4-2 to TRBJ2-1; 15 bases line up with TRBD2. The germline CDR1 and CDR2 sequences are LGHNA and YNFKEQ. The CDR3 loop spans 24 amino acids. V lost 2 bases to trimming and J lost 5 bases; unmatched junction nucleotides: 25. The CDR3 loop is CASSQHIPPTDRGLAGGPDNEQFF. Written as DNA, the CDR3 is TGTGCCAGCAGCCAACATATCCCACCCACAGACAGAGGACTAGCGGGAGGGCCAGACAATGAGCAGTTCTTC.

CDR3 residues: CATSADRAAEQYF. DNA for the CDR3: TGTGCCACCAGTGCGGACAGGGCGGCCGAGCAGTACTTC. The chain uses TRBV24-1 and TRBJ2-7; 8 bases align to TRBD1. Trimming took 5 bases from V and 6 from J; bases not matched to a gene: 5. Germline V gene sequence: CDR1 KGHDR, CDR2 SFDVKD. The CDR3 is 13 amino acids.

The V gene is TRBV5-1, the J gene TRBJ1-1, with D possibly being TRBD1 (5 bases). The V gene lost 1 base and the J gene lost 4 bases, with 8 bases spanning the gap. The CDR3 covers 13 residues. The germline V gene encodes CDR1 SGHRS and CDR2 YFSETQ. In DNA, the CDR3 is TGCGCCAGCAGCTTGTTAAGGGGCACTGAAGCTTTCTTT. Its protein is CASSLLRGTEAFF. The complete variable domain, with remaining parts taken from reference TRBV5-1 and TRBJ1-1, reads KAGVTQTPRYLIKTRGQQVTLSCSPISGHRSVSWYQQTPGQGLQFLFEYFSETQRNKGNFPGRFSGRQFSNSRSEMNVSTLELGDSALYLCASSLLRGTEAFFGQGTRLTVV.

The V call is TRBV9, the J call TRBJ2-7; D may be TRBD2 (5 bases). This CDR3 region has 14 residues. The germline V gene encodes CDR1 SGDLS and CDR2 YYNGEE. V was trimmed by 4 bases and J by 0 bases, leaving 11 bases between them. The CDR3 here is CASSTHGSSYEQYF. The CDR3 DNA reads as TGTGCCAGCAGCACCCATGGGAGCTCCTACGAGCAGTACTTC.

The gene calls are TRBV11-2 and TRBJ1-2; D not resolved. V shed 6 bases and J shed 4 bases, with 15 bases lying between them. Germline assignment: CDR1 SGHAT and CDR2 FQNNGV. The CDR3 is 14 amino acids. As DNA, the CDR3 is TGTGCCAGCAGTCACGGGCAGGAAGCCTATGGCTACACCTTC. This gives the protein CASSHGQEAYGYTF.

The chain is built from TRBV10-3 and TRBJ1-2; TRBD1 is a possible D gene (5 bases). The germline V and J ends were trimmed by 6 bases and 2 bases, with 10 bases remaining between them. This CDR3 is 13 amino acids long. Per the germline V gene, CDR1 is ENHRY and CDR2 is SYGVKD. CDR3 coding DNA: TGTGCCATCAGCCGACAGACCAACTATGGCTACACCTTC. The encoded protein is CAISRQTNYGYTF.

The chain carries TRBV5-4 and TRBJ2-1, with D possibly TRBD2 on 6 matching bases. Trimming stripped 2 bases from V and 4 bases from J, with 16 bases between. The germline gives CDR1 SGHNT, CDR2 YYREEE (reference sequence). The CDR3 runs 16 residues. The CDR3 nucleotides are TGTGCCAGCAGCTTTGGGTCGGGAGTAGCATACAATGAGCAGTTCTTC. Protein product: CASSFGSGVAYNEQFF.

Concerning this clone: The same CDR3 is also encoded by other DNA sequences in this sample. The CDR3 sequence is CASSLGRTDTQYF. The DNA of the CDR3 is TGCGCCAGCAGCTTGGGCCGCACAGATACGCAGTATTTT. The chain is built from TRBV5-1 and TRBJ2-3; D is undetermined. The CDR3 covers 13 residues. Germline CDR1 and CDR2: SGHRS and YFSETQ. Trimming pared 0 bases from V and 1 base from J, leaving 3 bases between.

This clone has only one observation. This chain uses TRBV9 with TRBJ2-3; D not certain. Germline V gives CDR1 SGDLS, CDR2 YYNGEE. V was cut by 3 bases and J by 0 bases, with 14 bases left in between. The CDR3 has 16 amino acids. Here the CDR3 DNA reads TGTGCCAGCAGCGAGAGATTAGCAACTAGCACAGATACGCAGTATTTT. This gives the protein CASSERLATSTDTQYF.